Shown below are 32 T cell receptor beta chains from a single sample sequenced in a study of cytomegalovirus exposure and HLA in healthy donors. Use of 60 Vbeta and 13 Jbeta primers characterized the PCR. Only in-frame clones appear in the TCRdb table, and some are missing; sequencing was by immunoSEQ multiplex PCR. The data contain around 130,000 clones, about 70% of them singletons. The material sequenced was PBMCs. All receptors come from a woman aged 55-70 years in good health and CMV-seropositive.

This chain's CDR3 is CASSFRGATNEKLFF. In DNA, the CDR3 is TGTGCCAGCAGCTTTCGGGGGGCAACTAATGAAAAACTGTTTTTT. The J gene is TRBJ1-4, the V gene TRBV7-9, with a possible D match to TRBD1 (5 bases). The CDR3 covers 15 residues. The germline gives CDR1 SEHNR, CDR2 FQNEAQ (reference sequence). Trimming cost V 3 bases and J 0 bases, with 8 bases left between them.

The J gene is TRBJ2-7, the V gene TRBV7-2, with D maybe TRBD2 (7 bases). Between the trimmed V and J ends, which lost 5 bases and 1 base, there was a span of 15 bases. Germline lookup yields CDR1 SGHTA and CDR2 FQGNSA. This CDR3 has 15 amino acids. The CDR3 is CTSSEGGVNSYEQYF. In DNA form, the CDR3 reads TGTACCAGCAGCGAGGGGGGGGTCAATTCCTACGAGCAGTACTTC.

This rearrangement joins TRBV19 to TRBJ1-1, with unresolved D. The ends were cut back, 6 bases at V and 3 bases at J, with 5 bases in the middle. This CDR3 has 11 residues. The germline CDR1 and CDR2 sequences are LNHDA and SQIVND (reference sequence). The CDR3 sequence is CASRYDTEAFF. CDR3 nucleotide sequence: TGTGCCAGTAGGTATGACACTGAAGCTTTCTTT.

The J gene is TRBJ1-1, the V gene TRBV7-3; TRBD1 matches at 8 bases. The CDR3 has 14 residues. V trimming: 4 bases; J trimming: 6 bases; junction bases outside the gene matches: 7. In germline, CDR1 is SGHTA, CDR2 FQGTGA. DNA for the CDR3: TGTGCCAGCAGCTCCAAGGGGGACAGGCCTGAAGCTTTCTTT. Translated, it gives CASSSKGDRPEAFF.

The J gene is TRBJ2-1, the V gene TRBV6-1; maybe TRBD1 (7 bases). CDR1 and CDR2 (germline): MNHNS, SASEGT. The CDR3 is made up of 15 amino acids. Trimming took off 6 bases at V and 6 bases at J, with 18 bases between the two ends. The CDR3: CASRPTGGGINEQFF. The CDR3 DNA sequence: TGTGCCAGCAGACCCACTGGAGGGGGCATCAATGAGCAGTTCTTC.

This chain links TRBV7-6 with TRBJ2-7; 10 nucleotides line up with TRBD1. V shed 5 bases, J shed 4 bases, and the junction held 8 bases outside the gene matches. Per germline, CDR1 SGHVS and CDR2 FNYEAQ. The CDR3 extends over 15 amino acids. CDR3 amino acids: CASSPPTGGPYEQYF. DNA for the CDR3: TGTGCCAGCAGCCCTCCGACAGGGGGCCCGTACGAGCAGTACTTC.

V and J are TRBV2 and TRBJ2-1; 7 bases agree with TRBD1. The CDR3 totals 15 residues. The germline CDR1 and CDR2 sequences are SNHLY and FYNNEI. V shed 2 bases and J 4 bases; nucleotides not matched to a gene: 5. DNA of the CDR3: TGTGCCAGCAGTGAAAGACAGGGATGGTACAATGAGCAGTTCTTC. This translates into CASSERQGWYNEQFF.

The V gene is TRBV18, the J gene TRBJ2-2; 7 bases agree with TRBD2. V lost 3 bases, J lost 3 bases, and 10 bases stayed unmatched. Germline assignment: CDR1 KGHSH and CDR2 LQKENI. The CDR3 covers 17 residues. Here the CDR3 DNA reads TGTGCCAGCTCACCTTCCGGGGGGAGCCGTGACACCGGGGAGCTGTTTTTT. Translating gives CASSPSGGSRDTGELFF.

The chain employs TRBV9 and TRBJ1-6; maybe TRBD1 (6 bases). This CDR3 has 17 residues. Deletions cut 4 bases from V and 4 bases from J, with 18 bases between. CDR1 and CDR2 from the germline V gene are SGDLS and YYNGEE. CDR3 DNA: TGTGCCAGCAGCCCTAAGGGCCAGGGGTTTTATAATTCACCCCTCCACTTT. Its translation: CASSPKGQGFYNSPLHF.

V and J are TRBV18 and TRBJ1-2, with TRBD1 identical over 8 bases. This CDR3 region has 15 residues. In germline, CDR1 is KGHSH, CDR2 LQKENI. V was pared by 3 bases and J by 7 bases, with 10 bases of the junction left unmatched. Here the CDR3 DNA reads TGTGCCAGCTCACCCCTGGGACAGGAGTTATTTGGCTACACCTTC. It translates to CASSPLGQELFGYTF.

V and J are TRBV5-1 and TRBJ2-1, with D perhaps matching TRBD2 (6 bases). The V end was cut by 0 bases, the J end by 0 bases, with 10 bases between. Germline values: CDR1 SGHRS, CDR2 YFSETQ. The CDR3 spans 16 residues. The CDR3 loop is CASSLAAGPSYNEQFF. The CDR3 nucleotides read TGCGCCAGCAGCTTGGCCGCGGGGCCCTCCTACAATGAGCAGTTCTTC.

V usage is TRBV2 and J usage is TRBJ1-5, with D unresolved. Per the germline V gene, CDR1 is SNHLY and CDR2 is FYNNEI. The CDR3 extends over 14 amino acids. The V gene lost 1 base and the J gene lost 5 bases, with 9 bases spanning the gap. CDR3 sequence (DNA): TGTGCCAGCAGTGAAGTGGGAGGGCATCAGCCCCAGCATTTT. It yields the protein CASSEVGGHQPQHF.

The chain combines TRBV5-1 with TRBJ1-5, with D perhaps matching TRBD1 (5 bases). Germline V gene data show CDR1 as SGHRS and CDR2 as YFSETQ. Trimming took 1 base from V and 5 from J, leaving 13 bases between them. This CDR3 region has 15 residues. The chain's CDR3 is CASSLRAGFDQPQHF. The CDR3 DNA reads TGCGCCAGCAGCTTGAGGGCAGGGTTCGATCAGCCCCAGCATTTT. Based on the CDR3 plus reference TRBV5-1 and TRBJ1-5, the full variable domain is KAGVTQTPRYLIKTRGQQVTLSCSPISGHRSVSWYQQTPGQGLQFLFEYFSETQRNKGNFPGRFSGRQFSNSRSEMNVSTLELGDSALYLCASSLRAGFDQPQHFGDGTRLSIL.

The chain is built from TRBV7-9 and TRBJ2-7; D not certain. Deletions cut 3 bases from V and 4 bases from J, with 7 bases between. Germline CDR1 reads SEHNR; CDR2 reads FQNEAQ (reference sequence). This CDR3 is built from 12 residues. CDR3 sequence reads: CASSFTVYEQYF. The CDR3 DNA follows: TGTGCCAGCAGCTTCACAGTATACGAGCAGTACTTC.

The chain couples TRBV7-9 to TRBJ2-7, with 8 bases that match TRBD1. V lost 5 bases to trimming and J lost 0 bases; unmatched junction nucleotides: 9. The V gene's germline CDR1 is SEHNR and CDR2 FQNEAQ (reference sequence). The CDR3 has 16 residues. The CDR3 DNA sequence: TGTGCCAGCAGCCCTACCGGGACAGGTAGCTCCTACGAGCAGTACTTC. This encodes CASSPTGTGSSYEQYF.

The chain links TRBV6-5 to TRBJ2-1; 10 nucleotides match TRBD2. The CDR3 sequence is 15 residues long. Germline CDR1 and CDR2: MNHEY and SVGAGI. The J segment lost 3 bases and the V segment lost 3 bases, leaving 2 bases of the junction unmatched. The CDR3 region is CASSYASGGYNEQFF. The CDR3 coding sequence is TGTGCCAGCAGTTATGCTAGCGGGGGCTACAATGAGCAGTTCTTC.

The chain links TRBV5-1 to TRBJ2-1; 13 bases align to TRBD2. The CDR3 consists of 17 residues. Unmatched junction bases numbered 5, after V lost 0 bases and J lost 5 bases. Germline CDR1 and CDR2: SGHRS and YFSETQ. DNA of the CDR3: TGCGCCAGCAGCTTGGCCCTAGGACTAGCGGGGGACAATGAGCAGTTCTTC. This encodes CASSLALGLAGDNEQFF. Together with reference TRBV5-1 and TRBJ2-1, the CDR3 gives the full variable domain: KAGVTQTPRYLIKTRGQQVTLSCSPISGHRSVSWYQQTPGQGLQFLFEYFSETQRNKGNFPGRFSGRQFSNSRSEMNVSTLELGDSALYLCASSLALGLAGDNEQFFGPGTRLTVL.

CDR3 DNA: TGTGCCAGCAGCCCCCGACAGGGCCGGAACACTGAAGCTTTCTTT. Its translation is CASSPRQGRNTEAFF. The J gene is TRBJ1-1, the V gene TRBV11-2; 7 bases map to TRBD1. CDR1 is SGHAT, CDR2 FQNNGV, per germline. V was clipped by 5 bases and J by 1 base; unmatched bases: 7. This CDR3 has 15 amino acids.

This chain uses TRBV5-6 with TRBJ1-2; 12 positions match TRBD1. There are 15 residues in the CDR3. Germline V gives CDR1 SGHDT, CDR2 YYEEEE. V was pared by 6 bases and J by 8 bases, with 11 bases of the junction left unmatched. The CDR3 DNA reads TGTGCCAGCACGAGAGGGACAGGGGGCTCTTGGGGCTACACCTTC. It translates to CASTRGTGGSWGYTF.

This CDR3 reads CASRWTGGLSGNTIYF. The CDR3 DNA follows: TGTGCCAGCAGATGGACAGGGGGCCTCTCTGGAAACACCATATATTTT. J is TRBJ1-3 and V is TRBV2, with 11 positions matching TRBD1. Germline CDR1 and CDR2: SNHLY and FYNNEI. Germline trimming cut 6 bases from V and 0 bases from J; bases unmatched to any gene: 4. This CDR3 spans 16 amino acids.

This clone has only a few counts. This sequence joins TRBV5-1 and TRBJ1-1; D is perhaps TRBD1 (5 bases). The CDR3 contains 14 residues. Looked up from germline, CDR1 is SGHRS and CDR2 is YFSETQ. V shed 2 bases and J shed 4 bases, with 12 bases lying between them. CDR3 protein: CASSLIREGTEAFF. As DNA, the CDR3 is TGCGCCAGCAGCTTAATCAGGGAGGGCACTGAAGCTTTCTTT.

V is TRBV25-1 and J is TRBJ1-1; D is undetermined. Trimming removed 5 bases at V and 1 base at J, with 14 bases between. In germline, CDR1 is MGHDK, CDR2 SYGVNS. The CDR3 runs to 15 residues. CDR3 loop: CASSYRSGQNTEAFF. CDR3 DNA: TGTGCCAGCAGTTATCGTAGTGGGCAGAACACTGAAGCTTTCTTT.

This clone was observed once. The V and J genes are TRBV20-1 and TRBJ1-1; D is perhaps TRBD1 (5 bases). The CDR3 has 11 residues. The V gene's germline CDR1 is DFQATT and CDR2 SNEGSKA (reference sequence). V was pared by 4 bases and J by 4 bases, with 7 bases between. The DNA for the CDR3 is TGCAGTGCTAAGGGGCCCACTGAAGCTTTCTTT. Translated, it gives CSAKGPTEAFF.

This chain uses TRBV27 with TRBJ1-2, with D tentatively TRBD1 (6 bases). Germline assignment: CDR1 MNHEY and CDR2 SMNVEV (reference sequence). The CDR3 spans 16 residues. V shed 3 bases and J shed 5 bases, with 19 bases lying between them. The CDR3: CASSFNGMGGAYGYTF. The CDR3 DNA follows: TGTGCCAGCAGTTTTAATGGCATGGGGGGGGCTTATGGCTACACCTTC.

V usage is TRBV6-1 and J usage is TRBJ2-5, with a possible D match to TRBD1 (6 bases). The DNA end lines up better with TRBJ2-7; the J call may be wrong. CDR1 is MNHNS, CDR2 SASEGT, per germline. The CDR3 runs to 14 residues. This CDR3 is CASRMTGLFYEQYF. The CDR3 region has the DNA TGTGCCAGCAGGATGACAGGACTTTTCTACGAGCAGTACTTC.

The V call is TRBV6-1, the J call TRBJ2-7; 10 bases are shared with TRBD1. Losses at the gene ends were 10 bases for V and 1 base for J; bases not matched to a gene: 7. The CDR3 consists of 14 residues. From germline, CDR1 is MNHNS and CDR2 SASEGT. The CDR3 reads CATGGTGESYEQYF. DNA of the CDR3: TGTGCCACCGGAGGGACAGGGGAGTCCTACGAGCAGTACTTC.

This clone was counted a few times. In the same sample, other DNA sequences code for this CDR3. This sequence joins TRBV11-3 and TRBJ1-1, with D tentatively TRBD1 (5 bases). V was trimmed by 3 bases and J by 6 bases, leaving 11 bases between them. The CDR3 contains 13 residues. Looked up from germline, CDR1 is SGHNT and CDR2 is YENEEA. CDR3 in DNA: TGTGCCAGCAGCTTGGGGCAGGGCGCTGAAGCTTTCTTT. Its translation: CASSLGQGAEAFF.

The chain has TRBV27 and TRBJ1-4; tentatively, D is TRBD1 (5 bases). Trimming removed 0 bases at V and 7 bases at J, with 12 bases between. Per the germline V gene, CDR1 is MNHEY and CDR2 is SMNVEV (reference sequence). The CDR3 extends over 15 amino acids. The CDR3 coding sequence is TGTGCCAGCAGTTTATCCGCAGGGATTGGTGAAAAACTGTTTTTT. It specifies CASSLSAGIGEKLFF.

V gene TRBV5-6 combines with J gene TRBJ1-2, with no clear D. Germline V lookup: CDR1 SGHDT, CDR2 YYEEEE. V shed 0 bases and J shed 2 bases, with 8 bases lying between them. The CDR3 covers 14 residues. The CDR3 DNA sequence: TGTGCCAGCAGCTTGGCACAGATAAACTATGGCTACACCTTC. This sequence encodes CASSLAQINYGYTF. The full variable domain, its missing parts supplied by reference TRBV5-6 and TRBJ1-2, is DAGVTQSPTHLIKTRGQQVTLRCSPKSGHDTVSWYQQALGQGPQFIFQYYEEEERQRGNFPDRFSGHQFPNYSSELNVNALLLGDSALYLCASSLAQINYGYTFGSGTRLTVV.

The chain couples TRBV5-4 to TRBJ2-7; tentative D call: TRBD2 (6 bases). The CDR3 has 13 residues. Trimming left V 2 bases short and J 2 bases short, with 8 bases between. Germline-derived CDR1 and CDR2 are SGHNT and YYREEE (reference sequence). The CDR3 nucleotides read TGTGCCAGCAGCTTTGCGGGAACCTACGAGCAGTACTTC. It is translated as CASSFAGTYEQYF. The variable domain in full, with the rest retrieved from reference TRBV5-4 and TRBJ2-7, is ETGVTQSPTHLIKTRGQQVTLRCSSQSGHNTVSWYQQALGQGPQFIFQYYREEENGRGNFPPRFSGLQFPNYSSELNVNALELDDSALYLCASSFAGTYEQYFGPGTRLTVT.

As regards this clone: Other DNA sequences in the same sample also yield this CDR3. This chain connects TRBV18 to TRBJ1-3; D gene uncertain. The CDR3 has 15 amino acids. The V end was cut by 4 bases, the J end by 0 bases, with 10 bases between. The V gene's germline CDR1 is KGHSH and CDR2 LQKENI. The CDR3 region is CASSRDATSGNTIYF. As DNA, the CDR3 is TGTGCCAGCTCACGAGATGCAACCTCTGGAAACACCATATATTTT.

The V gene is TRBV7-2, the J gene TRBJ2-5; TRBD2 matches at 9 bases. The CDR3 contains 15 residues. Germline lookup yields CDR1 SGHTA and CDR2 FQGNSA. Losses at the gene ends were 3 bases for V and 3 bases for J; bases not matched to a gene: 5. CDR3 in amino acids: CASSFVTSGKETQYF. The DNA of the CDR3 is TGTGCCAGCAGCTTCGTGACTAGCGGTAAAGAGACCCAGTACTTC. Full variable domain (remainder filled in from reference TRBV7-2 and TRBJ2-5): GAGVSQSPSNKVTEKGKDVELRCDPISGHTALYWYRQSLGQGLEFLIYFQGNSAPDKSGLPSDRFSAERTGGSVSTLTIQRTQQEDSAVYLCASSFVTSGKETQYFGPGTRLLVL.